These T cell receptor beta chains were read from a single sample in a study of shared T cell receptors in the human thymus. Measured with immunoSEQ multiplex PCR; TCRdb has only the in-frame clones, and not every one. The sample has more than 550,000 clones, 80% to 90% seen once. These data were also reused for a study on human thymus T cells.

The sequenced material came from thymocytes. The source of these receptors is a girl less than two years old with a congenital heart defect. CDR3s include the opening cysteine and the closing phenylalanine or tryptophan. The D gene is left open where the match is weak.

CDR3 DNA	CDR3 protein	D gene	V gene	J gene
TGTGCTAGTGGTTTGGTGGCGGAGGGGGCTCCTGGAAACACCATATATTTT	CASGLVAEGAPGNTIYF	TRBD1	TRBV12-5	TRBJ1-3
TGCGCCAGCAGCTTCTACCTGGACAGGGTGGGGAACACTGAAGCTTTCTTT	CASSFYLDRVGNTEAFF	TRBD1	TRBV5-1	TRBJ1-1
TGTGCCACCGAGAGAGGGACAGGGGAATTCTCCGAGCAGTACTTC	CATERGTGEFSEQYF	TRBD1	TRBV6-1	TRBJ2-7
TGTGCCTGGAGGGGAGAGGGATTGAATTCACCCCTCCACTTT	CAWRGEGLNSPLHF	NA	TRBV30	TRBJ1-6
TGTGCCAGCGGCGAACAGGGTCTTAATCAGCCCCAGCATTTT	CASGEQGLNQPQHF	NA	TRBV6-6	TRBJ1-5
TGTGCCAGCAGTTCAAAGCCTCCTAGGAGCGGCACCACAGATACGCAGTATTTT	CASSSKPPRSGTTDTQYF	NA	TRBV28	TRBJ2-3
TGTGCCTGGACCGGGGTCTCCTACGAGCAGTACTTC	CAWTGVSYEQYF	NA	TRBV30	TRBJ2-7
TGTGCCATCTATCCGGGAGTAGGGGGGGGTGAGCAGTTCTTC	CAIYPGVGGGEQFF	NA	TRBV30	TRBJ2-1
TGTGCCAGCAGTTTGAGCGGGTGGTCCTACGAGCAGTACTTC	CASSLSGWSYEQYF	NA	TRBV27	TRBJ2-7
TGTGCCAGCTCCCGGACAGGGGATGGCTACACCTTC	CASSRTGDGYTF	TRBD1	TRBV13	TRBJ1-2
TGTGCCAGCAGAAAAAAGGGACAGGGAAACTACGAGCAGTACTTC	CASRKKGQGNYEQYF	TRBD1	TRBV6-4	TRBJ2-7
TGTGCCAGCTCACCGGACAGGGTTGCTCTTGCGAATAATTCACCCCTCCACTTT	CASSPDRVALANNSPLHF	TRBD1	TRBV18	TRBJ1-6